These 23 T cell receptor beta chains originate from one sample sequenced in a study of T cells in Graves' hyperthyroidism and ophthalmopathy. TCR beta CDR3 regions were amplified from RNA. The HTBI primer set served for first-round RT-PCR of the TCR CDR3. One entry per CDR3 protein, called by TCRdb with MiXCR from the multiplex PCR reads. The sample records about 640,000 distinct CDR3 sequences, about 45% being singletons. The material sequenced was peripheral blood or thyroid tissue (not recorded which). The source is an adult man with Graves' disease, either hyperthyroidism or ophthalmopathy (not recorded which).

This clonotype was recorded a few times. The CDR3 DNA is TGTGCCAGCAGCCAAGATCACTCTGGAAACACCATATATTTT. Translated: CASSQDHSGNTIYF. The V gene is TRBV3-1, the J gene TRBJ1-3, with no clear D. The V end was cut by 0 bases, the J end by 0 bases, with 3 bases between. The CDR3 runs 14 residues. Germline CDR1 reads LGHDT; CDR2 reads YNNKEL (reference sequence).

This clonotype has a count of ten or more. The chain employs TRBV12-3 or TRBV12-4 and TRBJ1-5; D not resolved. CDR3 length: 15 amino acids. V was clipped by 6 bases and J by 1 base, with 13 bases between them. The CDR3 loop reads CASSPKGRSNQPQHF. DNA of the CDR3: TGTGCCAGCAGCCCCAAAGGCCGCAGCAATCAGCCCCAGCATTTT.

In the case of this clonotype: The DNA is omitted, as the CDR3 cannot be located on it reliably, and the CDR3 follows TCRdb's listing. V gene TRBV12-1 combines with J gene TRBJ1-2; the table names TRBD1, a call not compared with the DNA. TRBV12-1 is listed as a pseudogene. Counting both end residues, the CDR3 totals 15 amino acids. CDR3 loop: CASSFAEGTGAGYTF.

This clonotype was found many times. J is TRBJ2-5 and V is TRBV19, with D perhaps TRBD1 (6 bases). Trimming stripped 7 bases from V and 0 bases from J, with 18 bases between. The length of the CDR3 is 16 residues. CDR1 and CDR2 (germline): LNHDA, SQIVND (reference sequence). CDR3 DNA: TGTGCCAGTAAAGGGTGGGGACACCGCAACCAAGAGACCCAGTACTTC. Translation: CASKGWGHRNQETQYF.

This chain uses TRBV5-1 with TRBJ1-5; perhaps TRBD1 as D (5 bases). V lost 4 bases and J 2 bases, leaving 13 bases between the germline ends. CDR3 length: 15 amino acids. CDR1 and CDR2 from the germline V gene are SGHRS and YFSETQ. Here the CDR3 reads CASSPIGDRNQPQHF. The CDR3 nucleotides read TGCGCCAGCAGCCCTATAGGGGATCGCAATCAGCCCCAGCATTTT.

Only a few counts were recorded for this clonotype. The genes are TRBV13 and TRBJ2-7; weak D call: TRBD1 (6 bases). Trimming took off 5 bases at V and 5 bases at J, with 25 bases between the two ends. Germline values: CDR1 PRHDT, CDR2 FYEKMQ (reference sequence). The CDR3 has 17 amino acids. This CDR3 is CASSPNRAQGSSNEQYF. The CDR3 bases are TGTGCCAGCAGCCCCAACCGGGCACAGGGTTCATCGAACGAGCAGTACTTC.

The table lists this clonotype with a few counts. The CDR3 protein is CASSPYKFSYEQYF. CDR3 nucleotides: TGTGCCAGCAGTCCGTACAAGTTTTCCTACGAGCAGTACTTC. The chain joins TRBV7-8 to TRBJ2-7; no clear D gene. The length of the CDR3 is 14 residues. CDR1 is SGHVS, CDR2 FQNEAQ, per germline. V gave up 6 bases and J gave up 1 base, with 13 bases separating them.

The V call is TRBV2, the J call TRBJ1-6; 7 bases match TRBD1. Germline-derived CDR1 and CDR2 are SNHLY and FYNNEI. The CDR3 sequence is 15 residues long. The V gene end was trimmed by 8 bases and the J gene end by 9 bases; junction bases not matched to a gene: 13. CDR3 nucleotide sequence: TGTGCCAGCTCACCCGACAGGGTAGGATCTTCACCCCTCCACTTT. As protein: CASSPDRVGSSPLHF.

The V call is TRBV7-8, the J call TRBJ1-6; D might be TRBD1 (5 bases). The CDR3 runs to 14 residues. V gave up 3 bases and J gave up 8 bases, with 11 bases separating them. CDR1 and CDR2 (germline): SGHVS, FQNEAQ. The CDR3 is CASSLKGLHSPLHF. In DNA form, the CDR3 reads TGTGCCAGCAGCTTGAAGGGACTACATTCACCCCTCCACTTT.

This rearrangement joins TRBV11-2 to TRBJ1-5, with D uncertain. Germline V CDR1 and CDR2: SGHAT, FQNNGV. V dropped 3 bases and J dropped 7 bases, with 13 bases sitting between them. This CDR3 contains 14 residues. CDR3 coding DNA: TGTGCCAGCAGCTTCTGGCTACGAGACCAGCCCCAGCATTTT. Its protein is CASSFWLRDQPQHF.

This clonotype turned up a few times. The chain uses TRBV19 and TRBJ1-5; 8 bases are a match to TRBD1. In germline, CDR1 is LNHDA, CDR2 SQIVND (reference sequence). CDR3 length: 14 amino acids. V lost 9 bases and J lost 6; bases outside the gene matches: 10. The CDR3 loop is CASVSGQGGQPQHF. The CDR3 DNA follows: TGTGCCAGCGTCTCCGGACAGGGAGGTCAGCCCCAGCATTTT. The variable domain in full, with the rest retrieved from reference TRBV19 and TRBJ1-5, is DGGITQSPKYLFRKEGQNVTLSCEQNLNHDAMYWYRQDPGQGLRLIYYSQIVNDFQKGDIAEGYSVSREKKESFPLTVTSAQKNPTAFYLCASVSGQGGQPQHFGDGTRLSIL.

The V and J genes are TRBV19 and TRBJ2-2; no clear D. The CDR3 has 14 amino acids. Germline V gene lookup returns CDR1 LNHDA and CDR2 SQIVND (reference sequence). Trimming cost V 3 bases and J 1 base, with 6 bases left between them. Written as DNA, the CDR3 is TGTGCCAGTAGTATCCACGTGAACACCGGGGAGCTGTTTTTT. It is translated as CASSIHVNTGELFF.

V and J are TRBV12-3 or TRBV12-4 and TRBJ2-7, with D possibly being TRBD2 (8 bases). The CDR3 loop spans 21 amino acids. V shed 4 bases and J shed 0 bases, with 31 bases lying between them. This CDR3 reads CASSYSGGDRWTSQGSYEQYF. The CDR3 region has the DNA TGTGCCAGCAGTTACTCCGGGGGGGACAGATGGACTAGCCAGGGCTCCTACGAGCAGTACTTC.

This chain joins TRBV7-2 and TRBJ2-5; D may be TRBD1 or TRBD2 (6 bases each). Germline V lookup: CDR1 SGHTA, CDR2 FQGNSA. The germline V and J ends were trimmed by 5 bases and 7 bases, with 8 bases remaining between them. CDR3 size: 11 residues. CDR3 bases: TGTGCCAGCAGCAAGGGGGGGACCCAGTACTTC. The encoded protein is CASSKGGTQYF.

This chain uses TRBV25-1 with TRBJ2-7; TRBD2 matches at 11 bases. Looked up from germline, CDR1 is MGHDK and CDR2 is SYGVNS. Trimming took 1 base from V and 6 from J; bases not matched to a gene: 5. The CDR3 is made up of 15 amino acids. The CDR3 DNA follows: TGTGCCAGCAGTGAATGGACTAGCGGGCATGGCGAGCAGTACTTC. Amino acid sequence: CASSEWTSGHGEQYF.

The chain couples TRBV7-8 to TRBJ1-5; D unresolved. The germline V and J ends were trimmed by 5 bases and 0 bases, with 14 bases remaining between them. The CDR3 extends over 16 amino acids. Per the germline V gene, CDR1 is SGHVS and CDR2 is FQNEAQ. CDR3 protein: CASSQGPVYSNQPQHF. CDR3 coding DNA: TGTGCCAGCAGCCAAGGCCCCGTGTATAGCAATCAGCCCCAGCATTTT.

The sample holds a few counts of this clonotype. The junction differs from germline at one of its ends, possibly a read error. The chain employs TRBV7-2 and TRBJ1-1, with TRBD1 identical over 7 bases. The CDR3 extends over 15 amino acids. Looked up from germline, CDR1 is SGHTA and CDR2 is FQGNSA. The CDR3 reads CSSSLYRDRLSEAFF. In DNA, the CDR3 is TGTTCCAGCAGCTTATACCGGGACAGACTTTCTGAAGCTTTCTTT.

The CDR3 sequence: CSVEDLGQGFEQYF. Here the CDR3 DNA reads TGCAGCGTTGAAGATCTCGGGCAGGGATTCGAGCAGTACTTC. The chain is built from TRBV29-1 and TRBJ2-7, with a weak D call TRBD1 (5 bases). Germline CDR1 SQVTM, CDR2 ANQGSEA. This CDR3 has 14 residues. V was pared by 0 bases and J by 6 bases, with 15 bases between.

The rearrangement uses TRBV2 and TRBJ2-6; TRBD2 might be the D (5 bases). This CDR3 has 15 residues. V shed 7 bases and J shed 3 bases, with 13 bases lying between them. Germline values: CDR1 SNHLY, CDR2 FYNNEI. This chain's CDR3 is CASKGASFGANVLTF. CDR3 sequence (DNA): TGTGCCAGCAAGGGAGCCAGCTTTGGGGCCAACGTCCTGACTTTC.

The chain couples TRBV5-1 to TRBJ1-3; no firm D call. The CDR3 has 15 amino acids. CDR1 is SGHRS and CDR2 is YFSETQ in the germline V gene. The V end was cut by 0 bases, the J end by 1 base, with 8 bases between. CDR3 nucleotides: TGCGCCAGCAGCTTGGGATCGGGTTCTGGAAACACCATATATTTT. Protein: CASSLGSGSGNTIYF.

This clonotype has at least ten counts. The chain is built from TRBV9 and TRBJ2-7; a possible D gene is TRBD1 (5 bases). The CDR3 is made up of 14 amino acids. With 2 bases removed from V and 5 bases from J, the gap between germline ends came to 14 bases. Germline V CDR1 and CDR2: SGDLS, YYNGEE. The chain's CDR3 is CASSVGAGPHEQYF. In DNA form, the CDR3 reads TGTGCCAGCAGCGTTGGGGCAGGACCCCACGAGCAGTACTTC.

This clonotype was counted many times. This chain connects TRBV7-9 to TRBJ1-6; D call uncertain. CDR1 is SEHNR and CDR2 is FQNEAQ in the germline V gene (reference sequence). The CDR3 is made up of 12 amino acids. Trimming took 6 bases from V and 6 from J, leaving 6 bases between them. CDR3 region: CASRQSNSPLHF. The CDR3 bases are TGTGCCAGCAGACAGAGTAATTCACCCCTCCACTTT.

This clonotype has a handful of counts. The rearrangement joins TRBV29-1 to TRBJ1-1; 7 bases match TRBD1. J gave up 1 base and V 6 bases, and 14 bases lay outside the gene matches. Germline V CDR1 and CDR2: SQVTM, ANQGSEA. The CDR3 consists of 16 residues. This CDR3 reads CSVGLSWTGRNTEAFF. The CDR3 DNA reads TGCAGCGTGGGACTTTCTTGGACAGGCCGGAACACTGAAGCTTTCTTT.